The 20 T cell receptor beta chains given below trace back to one sample, sequenced in a study of blood T cells in healthy people across ages. A J-beta primer mix and a sample-barcoded 5' primer were used in a second PCR of about 7 to 12 cycles. One entry per CDR3 protein, called by TCRdb with MiXCR from the 5' RACE reads. The repertoire includes around 900,000 distinct CDR3 sequences, about 28% of them detected once, and 17% sits in the top ten. The sequenced sample was blood. The receptors come from a woman aged 80 or older in good health.

The chain joins TRBV6-2 or TRBV6-3 to TRBJ2-5, with D possibly TRBD2 on 5 matching bases. Between the trimmed V and J ends, which lost 6 bases and 3 bases, there was a span of 23 bases. The V gene's germline CDR1 is MNHEY and CDR2 SVGEGT. The CDR3 is made up of 17 amino acids. The CDR3 DNA reads as TGTGCCAGCAGGAGACAACCTATTTTGGGAGTAGAAGAGACCCAGTACTTC. This codes for CASRRQPILGVEETQYF.

The chain links TRBV20-1 to TRBJ1-1; possible D gene TRBD1, 5 bases. CDR3 length: 14 residues. The germline V gene has CDR1 DFQATT and CDR2 SNEGSKA (reference sequence). V was cut by 3 bases and J by 2 bases, with 13 bases left in between. The CDR3 loop reads CSASPNGGNTEAFF. CDR3 DNA: TGCAGTGCTAGTCCGAATGGGGGAAACACTGAAGCTTTCTTT.

This clonotype was picked up a small number of times. The chain joins TRBV6-2 or TRBV6-3 to TRBJ1-5; tentative D call: TRBD1 (5 bases). Germline CDR1 MNHEY, CDR2 SVGEGT. CDR3 length equals 13 residues. The ends were cut back, 7 bases at V and 6 bases at J, with 13 bases in the middle. The CDR3 sequence: CASNVGGPQPQHF. In DNA, the CDR3 is TGTGCCAGCAATGTGGGGGGTCCTCAGCCCCAGCATTTT.

As for this clonotype: This sequence may be a read error, since a much larger clone differs from it by one base. This chain links TRBV7-9 with TRBJ2-6, with D possibly TRBD1 on 6 matching bases. The CDR3 spans 20 residues. The germline V gene has CDR1 SEHNR and CDR2 FQNEAQ (reference sequence). CDR3 residues: CASSQEEPGQIISGANVRTF. The DNA of the CDR3 is TGTGCCAGCAGCCAAGAGGAACCGGGACAAATAATCTCTGGGGCCAACGTCCGGACTTTC.

The chain carries TRBV12-3 or TRBV12-4 and TRBJ1-5; D remains unclear. The CDR3 extends over 15 amino acids. The ends were cut back, 2 bases at V and 3 bases at J, with 11 bases in the middle. CDR3 in amino acids: CASSLYSTYNQPQHF. Written as DNA, the CDR3 is TGTGCCAGCAGTTTATATTCGACCTACAATCAGCCCCAGCATTTT.

This clonotype has just one count. This chain connects TRBV27 to TRBJ2-5; D ambiguous. The DNA end lines up better with TRBJ2-7; the J call may be wrong. This CDR3 comprises 14 residues. The V gene's germline CDR1 is MNHEY and CDR2 SMNVEV (reference sequence). The CDR3 DNA is TGTGCCAGCAGTTTCTCTTACGGGCCCCACGAGCAGTACTTC. It specifies CASSFSYGPHEQYF.

V and J are TRBV20-1 and TRBJ2-1, with 7 bases fitting TRBD2. V shed 7 bases, J shed 2 bases, and the junction held 11 bases outside the gene matches. There are 15 residues in the CDR3. Germline assignment: CDR1 DFQATT and CDR2 SNEGSKA (reference sequence). CDR3 nucleotides: TGCAGTGTTAAAACTAGCGTCTCAACCTACAATGAGCAGTTCTTC. Residues: CSVKTSVSTYNEQFF.

This clonotype came up a few times. This chain joins TRBV12-3 or TRBV12-4 and TRBJ2-7, with D perhaps TRBD1 (6 bases). Between the trimmed V and J ends, which lost 6 bases and 7 bases, there was a span of 19 bases. This CDR3 is 14 amino acids long. Written as DNA, the CDR3 is TGTGCCAGCAGGGGGGCGAGAGGGCCGGATGAGCAGTACTTC. This encodes CASRGARGPDEQYF.

A word on this clonotype: Given a much more abundant clone one base away, this may be a read error. The V and J genes are TRBV6-7 and TRBJ2-5, with D possibly called TRBD1 or TRBD2 (5 bases each). TRBV6-7 is given ORF status, its function remaining uncertain. This CDR3 spans 18 amino acids. V was trimmed by 5 bases and J by 5 bases, leaving 27 bases between them. Written as DNA, the CDR3 is TGTGCCAGCAGTCGCCGGGACGGGGATTCCAAGTTTGTTGAGACCCAGTACTTC. This gives the protein CASSRRDGDSKFVETQYF.

CDR3 nucleotide sequence: TGTGCCAGCAGCAAAGGTTCGCCTAGCGGGGCCGTCTCCTCCTACGAGCAGTACTTC. It codes for CASSKGSPSGAVSSYEQYF. The V gene is TRBV21-1, the J gene TRBJ2-5; the D call of TRBD2 is as the table states it, not checked on the DNA. The better agreement between TRBJ2-7 and the DNA end casts doubt on the J call. TRBV21-1 is tagged as a pseudogene. There are 19 residues in the CDR3.

V and J are TRBV18 and TRBJ2-7, with TRBD1 matching 12 bases. This CDR3 contains 18 residues. Germline CDR1 and CDR2: KGHSH and LQKENI. The trim removed 6 bases at V and 5 bases at J, leaving 17 bases unmatched. CDR3 nucleotide sequence: TGTGCCAGCTCCCGATGGGGCGGGACAGGGGGCTCGAGAAACGAGCAGTACTTC. As protein: CASSRWGGTGGSRNEQYF.

This clonotype has ten or more counts. V gene TRBV7-9 combines with J gene TRBJ2-1; D is uncertain. The CDR3 covers 13 residues. The V gene's germline CDR1 is SEHNR and CDR2 FQNEAQ (reference sequence). With 4 bases removed from V and 5 bases from J, the gap between germline ends came to 9 bases. In DNA, the CDR3 is TGTGCCAGCAGCTATAGAGTGAACAATGAGCAGTTCTTC. Its translation: CASSYRVNNEQFF.

The sample holds many counts of this clonotype. The chain recombines TRBV5-6 with TRBJ2-5; the D gene is possibly TRBD2 (7 bases). Trimming removed 4 bases from V and 3 bases from J, with 22 bases in between. The CDR3 is made up of 17 amino acids. Germline CDR1 is SGHDT and CDR2 is YYEEEE. The CDR3 reads CASSLWGGGKTEETQYF. CDR3 bases: TGTGCCAGCAGCCTTTGGGGGGGGGGCAAAACAGAAGAGACCCAGTACTTC.

This clonotype was detected only a few times. The chain has TRBV6-2 or TRBV6-3 and TRBJ2-2, with a possible D match to TRBD1 (5 bases). Trimming pared 2 bases from V and 1 base from J, leaving 8 bases between. The CDR3 has 15 residues. The germline V gene encodes CDR1 MNHEY and CDR2 SVGEGT. The CDR3 protein is CASSYKGKNTGELFF. In DNA form, the CDR3 reads TGTGCCAGCAGTTACAAGGGGAAGAACACCGGGGAGCTGTTTTTT.

This clonotype was seen a few times. The genes are TRBV7-9 and TRBJ2-7; TRBD1 matches at 7 bases. V lost 1 base and J lost 7; bases outside the gene matches: 10. CDR1 and CDR2 (germline): SEHNR, FQNEAQ (reference sequence). The CDR3 has 15 amino acids. In nucleotides, the CDR3 is TGTGCCAGCAGCTTAGAACAGGGGTCCTACAATGAGCAGTACTTC. Its translation: CASSLEQGSYNEQYF.

The rearrangement joins TRBV12-3 or TRBV12-4 to TRBJ2-5, with a tentative D call TRBD1 (5 bases). This CDR3 spans 13 amino acids. Between the trimmed V and J ends, which lost 5 bases and 4 bases, there was a span of 11 bases. The CDR3 DNA is TGTGCCAGCAGTCCAGGGTACAGAGAGACCCAGTACTTC. Protein product: CASSPGYRETQYF.

This clonotype was seen only a few times. DNA for the CDR3: TGTGCCAGCAGTTACCGAGACAGGGGGTCGTGGGATACGCAGTATTTT. Amino acid sequence: CASSYRDRGSWDTQYF. The chain links TRBV5-6 to TRBJ2-3, with 9 bases that match TRBD1. J gave up 6 bases and V 5 bases, and 13 bases lay outside the gene matches. CDR1 and CDR2 from the germline V gene are SGHDT and YYEEEE. The CDR3 covers 16 residues.

The chain is built from TRBV20-1 and TRBJ1-5; the match to TRBD1 covers 7 bases. Germline V gene sequence: CDR1 DFQATT, CDR2 SNEGSKA (reference sequence). The trim removed 5 bases at V and 6 bases at J, leaving 13 bases unmatched. This CDR3 region has 15 residues. CDR3 protein: CSAGRGLGESQPQHF. Written as DNA, the CDR3 is TGCAGTGCTGGGAGGGGGCTGGGGGAAAGTCAGCCCCAGCATTTT.

V and J are TRBV20-1 and TRBJ2-4; the D gene could be TRBD1 or TRBD2 (5 bases each). The J call is uncertain, as TRBJ2-7 better fits the DNA end. CDR1 and CDR2 (germline): DFQATT, SNEGSKA (reference sequence). CDR3 length equals 14 residues. The chain's CDR3 is CSARDLGTAYEQYF. CDR3 in DNA: TGCAGTGCTAGAGATTTGGGGACCGCCTACGAGCAGTACTTC.

This clonotype was seen at least ten times. V and J are TRBV29-1 and TRBJ1-1; D gene unclear. The germline V gene has CDR1 SQVTM and CDR2 ANQGSEA. The CDR3 sequence is 12 residues long. Trimming pared 4 bases from V and 3 bases from J, leaving 9 bases between. CDR3 residues: CSVAVGDTEAFF. As DNA, the CDR3 is TGCAGCGTTGCCGTTGGGGACACTGAAGCTTTCTTT.